This note documents a single TCR beta chain sequence. Germline V CDR1 and CDR2: SEHNR, FQNEAQ (reference sequence). Unmatched junction bases numbered 5, after V lost 5 bases and J lost 1 base. The CDR3 has 15 residues. The data stem from a study of T cell changes during pregnancy in multiple sclerosis. Libraries were prepared by immunoSEQ multiplex PCR; TCRdb keeps only in-frame clonotypes and omits some of them. The sample consists of under 20,000 clones, 70% to 90% of them appearing once. The chain carries TRBV7-9 and TRBJ1-1, with 9 bases that match TRBD1. The TCR sequence derives from a female donor with multiple sclerosis, enrolled in a pregnancy study. The sequencing here drew on CD8+ T cells from peripheral blood mononuclear cells, taken after pregnancy. CDR3: CASSPRQGGNTEAFF. CDR3 sequence (DNA): TGTGCCAGCAGCCCCAGACAGGGGGGGAACACTGAAGCTTTCTTT.